These 19 T cell receptor beta chains came from one sample sequenced in a study of T cells in Graves' hyperthyroidism and ophthalmopathy. RNA transcripts provided the source from which TCR beta CDR3 regions were amplified. First-round RT-PCR of the TCR CDR3 relied on the HTBI primer set. TCRdb ran MiXCR on the multiplex PCR reads and lists one entry per CDR3 protein. The sample has about 530,000 distinct CDR3 sequences, 17% seen once; the top ten hold approximately 16%. Sequenced sample: blood. The receptors derive from a woman between 18 and 30 years old with Graves' ophthalmopathy.

This clonotype has only one observation. V and J are TRBV5-6 and TRBJ2-7, with TRBD2 as a possible D gene (5 bases). The CDR3 length is 13 residues. Germline V gene sequence: CDR1 SGHDT, CDR2 YYEEEE. V lost 6 bases and J 8 bases, leaving 18 bases between the germline ends. CDR3 residues: CASTSRDSYKQYF. The CDR3 DNA reads as TGTGCCAGCACCTCGAGGGATTCGTACAAGCAGTACTTC.

This clonotype was detected many times. The chain employs TRBV11-3 and TRBJ1-1; D is ambiguous. CDR1 is SGHNT and CDR2 is YENEEA in the germline V gene. V was cut by 0 bases and J by 1 base, with 3 bases left in between. The CDR3 runs to 13 residues. The DNA of the CDR3 is TGTGCCAGCAGCTTAGACCCGAACACTGAAGCTTTCTTT. This codes for CASSLDPNTEAFF.

The sample holds many counts of this clonotype. The chain employs TRBV20-1 and TRBJ1-2; D is possibly TRBD1 (6 bases). CDR1 is DFQATT and CDR2 is SNEGSKA in the germline V gene (reference sequence). V shed 6 bases and J shed 4 bases, with 18 bases lying between them. CDR3 length: 14 amino acids. CDR3 nucleotide sequence: TGCAGTGCCCCAAGCCTTAGGACAGTCTATGGCTACACCTTC. Its protein product is CSAPSLRTVYGYTF.

The genes are TRBV28 and TRBJ2-4, with 8 bases that match TRBD1. Per the germline V gene, CDR1 is MDHEN and CDR2 is SYDVKM. Trimming took 4 bases from V and 0 from J; bases not matched to a gene: 14. The CDR3 runs to 19 residues. CDR3 nucleotides: TGTGCCAGCAGTTCTCCGACAGGGGCGGGATTAGTAGCCAAAAACATTCAGTACTTC. This gives the protein CASSSPTGAGLVAKNIQYF.

The V call is TRBV11-2, the J call TRBJ1-2; a weak D match, TRBD1 (6 bases). The CDR3 length is 15 residues. Per germline, CDR1 SGHAT and CDR2 FQNNGV. With 5 bases removed from V and 3 bases from J, the gap between germline ends came to 16 bases. The CDR3, as DNA: TGTGCCAGCAGCCGGGGGCGGGGGGTTGACTATGGCTACACCTTC. Amino acids: CASSRGRGVDYGYTF.

This clonotype was counted many times. This chain joins TRBV3-1 and TRBJ2-7; D unclear. Germline V lookup: CDR1 LGHDT, CDR2 YNNKEL (reference sequence). CDR3 length: 14 amino acids. Trimming pared 0 bases from V and 4 bases from J, leaving 10 bases between. CDR3 residues: CASSQDVGPYEQYF. In DNA form, the CDR3 reads TGTGCCAGCAGCCAAGATGTGGGCCCTTACGAGCAGTACTTC.

Note on this clonotype: A much larger clone sits a single nucleotide away, making a read error possible. The chain employs TRBV28 and TRBJ1-1; 7 bases agree with TRBD1. The CDR3 extends over 14 amino acids. In germline, CDR1 is MDHEN, CDR2 SYDVKM. In nucleotides, the CDR3 is TGTGCCAGCAGTATCGGGACAGAAAACACTGAAGTTTTCTTT. It specifies CASSIGTENTEVFF.

The genes are TRBV6-1 and TRBJ1-5; 9 bases map to TRBD1. The V segment lost 6 bases and the J segment 6 bases; nucleotides outside the gene matches: 9. The CDR3 totals 15 residues. CDR1 is MNHNS, CDR2 SASEGT, per germline. CDR3 bases: TGTGCCAGCAGGCCTCCGGGACAGGGAACTCAGCCCCAGCATTTT. It is translated as CASRPPGQGTQPQHF.

This clonotype was picked up a small number of times. The chain links TRBV6-2 or TRBV6-3 to TRBJ2-7; 7 bases agree with TRBD1. The CDR3 runs 16 residues. Germline assignment: CDR1 MNHEY and CDR2 SVGEGT. V lost 0 bases and J lost 0; bases outside the gene matches: 5. The CDR3 region has the DNA TGTGCCAGCAGTTACTCGGAGTACAGGGGCTCCTACGAGCAGTACTTC. Translation: CASSYSEYRGSYEQYF.

The chain joins TRBV10-3 to TRBJ2-1; 9 bases line up with TRBD1. The CDR3 extends over 14 amino acids. Germline assignment: CDR1 ENHRY and CDR2 SYGVKD. Trimming cost V 6 bases and J 7 bases; bases outside gene matches: 7. The CDR3, as DNA: TGTGCCATCAGCCTTTCGACAGGGGGGAATGAGCAGTTCTTC. Translated: CAISLSTGGNEQFF.

This clonotype has just a few counts. The chain has TRBV15 and TRBJ2-3; 8 bases align to TRBD2. V was clipped by 1 base and J by 4 bases; unmatched bases: 4. Germline assignment: CDR1 LNHNV and CDR2 YYDKDF (reference sequence). The CDR3 spans 15 residues. The CDR3 loop is CATSRGAGGADTQYF. The CDR3 DNA is TGTGCCACCAGCAGAGGTGCGGGAGGCGCAGATACGCAGTATTTT.

The table lists this clonotype with many counts. The chain is built from TRBV7-6 and TRBJ2-3; 10 bases match TRBD1. This CDR3 spans 16 amino acids. CDR1 SGHVS and CDR2 FNYEAQ come from the germline V gene. Trimming cost V 1 base and J 0 bases; bases outside gene matches: 1. The CDR3 sequence is CASSLGGQGSTDTQYF. The CDR3, as DNA: TGTGCCAGCAGCTTAGGGGGACAGGGGAGCACAGATACGCAGTATTTT. Using reference TRBV7-6 and TRBJ2-3 for the parts outside the CDR3, the full variable domain is GAGVSQSPRYKVTKRGQDVALRCDPISGHVSLYWYRQALGQGPEFLTYFNYEAQQDKSGLPNDRFSAERPEGSISTLTIQRTEQRDSAMYRCASSLGGQGSTDTQYFGPGTRLTVL.

The rearrangement links TRBV10-3 to TRBJ2-5; 8 bases align to TRBD1. J gave up 1 base and V 6 bases, and 10 bases lay outside the gene matches. Germline CDR1 and CDR2: ENHRY and SYGVKD. The CDR3 covers 16 residues. In nucleotides, the CDR3 is TGTGCCATCAGCGACAGGGGAGCAGGACCCCAAGAGACCCAGTACTTC. Protein: CAISDRGAGPQETQYF.

The CDR3 loop is CSVEIMETQYF. CDR3 DNA: TGCAGCGTTGAAATCATGGAGACCCAGTACTTC. The gene calls are TRBV29-1 and TRBJ2-5, with D uncertain. Per germline, CDR1 SQVTM and CDR2 ANQGSEA. V dropped 2 bases and J dropped 5 bases, with 6 bases sitting between them. The CDR3 has 11 amino acids. The whole variable domain, remainder taken from reference TRBV29-1 and TRBJ2-5, is SAVISQKPSRDICQRGTSLTIQCQVDSQVTMMFWYRQQPGQSLTLIATANQGSEATYESGFVIDKFPISRPNLTFSTLTVSNMSPEDSSIYLCSVEIMETQYFGPGTRLLVL.

The chain uses TRBV28 and TRBJ2-7; unclear D gene. The CDR3 runs to 15 residues. CDR1 is MDHEN, CDR2 SYDVKM, per germline. The V end was cut by 3 bases, the J end by 4 bases, with 16 bases between. CDR3 protein: CASSFLYGDLYEQYF. In DNA, the CDR3 is TGTGCCAGCAGTTTTCTTTACGGTGATTTATACGAGCAGTACTTC.

The table lists this clonotype with many counts. V usage is TRBV11-2 and J usage is TRBJ1-1, with 7 bases fitting TRBD1. V lost 6 bases to trimming and J lost 1 base; unmatched junction nucleotides: 5. This CDR3 is built from 14 residues. From germline, CDR1 is SGHAT and CDR2 FQNNGV. CDR3 region: CASRNTGENTEAFF. The CDR3 coding sequence is TGTGCCAGCAGGAATACAGGGGAGAACACTGAAGCTTTCTTT.

This clonotype has only a few counts. The rearrangement links TRBV29-1 to TRBJ1-2; weak D call: TRBD1 (6 bases). CDR1 is SQVTM and CDR2 is ANQGSEA in the germline V gene. Trimming cost V 7 bases and J 6 bases, with 18 bases left between them. This CDR3 contains 13 residues. For the CDR3, the DNA is TGCAGCGGCAGAAAGACAGGCGTGGATGGCTACACCTTC. Translating gives CSGRKTGVDGYTF.

The chain employs TRBV30 and TRBJ2-6; D call uncertain. Trimming stripped 5 bases from V and 0 bases from J, with 14 bases between. CDR3 length: 16 amino acids. Per germline, CDR1 GTSNPN and CDR2 SVGIG (reference sequence). In nucleotides, the CDR3 is TGTGCCTGGTCCGGAAGCATCAACTCTGGGGCCAACGTCCTGACTTTC. It is translated as CAWSGSINSGANVLTF.

In its sample, this clonotype was seen a few times. No conserved phenylalanine or tryptophan ends this CDR3, so it is likely a read error. The chain links TRBV20-1 to TRBJ2-1; 10 nucleotides agree with TRBD2. This CDR3 is 15 amino acids long. CDR1 and CDR2 (germline): DFQATT, SNEGSKA (reference sequence). V gave up 3 bases and J gave up 5 bases; unmatched junction bases: 7. The CDR3 DNA sequence: TGCAGTGCTAGTTCGAGCGGGAGGGCAGACAATGAGCAGTTCCTC. This translates into CSASSSGRADNEQFL.